This T cell receptor beta chain originates from a study of post-analysis software for immune sequencing data. Study as a whole: Multiple sclerosis in the patients followed relapsing-remitting, secondary progressive and progressive-relapsing courses.

The CDR3 is 15 amino acids. The V end lost 5 bases, the J end lost 3 bases, and 17 bases lay between the germline ends. Germline CDR1 is MNHEY and CDR2 is SMNVEV (reference sequence). Overall study findings and caveats: About five TRBV segments occurring more often in patients than controls included TRBV5-6, TRBV5-1 and TRBV20-1. Pronounced co-clustering by F measure was evident among identically batched samples.

Concerning this clonotype: What it recognizes is unknown.

Unique molecular identifiers were built into the TCR beta cDNA libraries. TCRdb used MiXCR to reprocess the PCR reads, holding one entry per CDR3 protein. The sample consists of roughly 730,000 distinct CDR3 sequences, 30% of them appearing once. The chain recombines TRBV27 with TRBJ2-7; maybe TRBD2 (7 bases). The sample was blood. The TCR sequence derives from a girl aged 5 to 17 with multiple sclerosis. The CDR3: CASSLQGGGDYEQYF. The CDR3 DNA reads TGTGCCAGCAGTCTCCAAGGGGGGGGGGACTACGAGCAGTACTTC.